These 10 T cell receptor beta chains share one sample of origin, sequenced in a study of T-cell reconstitution after alpha-beta-depleted transplantation in children. Unique molecular identifiers tagged the TCRbeta library. TCRdb recomputed calls from the PCR reads with MiXCR, one row per CDR3 protein. The sample comprises 200,000 or so distinct CDR3 sequences, roughly 8.3% of which are singletons, and under 40% rests with the top ten. This specimen was PBMCs, mostly from graft donor cells, taken 360 days after TCRalphabeta/CD19-depleted stem cell transplant. Every receptor here comes from a male patient between 2 and 10 years old who had a stem cell transplant for acute myeloid leukemia, so the T cells may come from the graft donor.

V is TRBV11-2 and J is TRBJ2-3; no reliable D call. Trimming took 0 bases from V and 2 from J, leaving 12 bases between them. The CDR3 spans 16 residues. Germline V lookup: CDR1 SGHAT, CDR2 FQNNGV. CDR3 protein: CASSLDGPGPTDTQYF. DNA for the CDR3: TGTGCCAGCAGCTTAGACGGTCCAGGCCCCACAGATACGCAGTATTTT.

This clonotype was counted between two and nine times. The V call is TRBV20-1, the J call TRBJ1-2; TRBD1 matches 7 bases. The CDR3 is 12 amino acids. Losses at the gene ends were 5 bases for V and 6 bases for J; bases not matched to a gene: 6. Germline CDR1 DFQATT, CDR2 SNEGSKA (reference sequence). The CDR3 is CSAPRQGDGYTF. The DNA for the CDR3 is TGCAGTGCTCCTAGACAGGGAGATGGCTACACCTTC.

In its sample, this clonotype was seen a few times. V is TRBV12-3 or TRBV12-4 and J is TRBJ1-5, with D unclear. The CDR3 is 12 amino acids. The V gene lost 5 bases and the J gene lost 4 bases, with 6 bases spanning the gap. The CDR3 protein is CASSGRNQPQHF. The DNA of the CDR3 is TGTGCCAGCAGTGGGCGAAATCAGCCCCAGCATTTT.

This clonotype came up many times. This chain connects TRBV7-2 to TRBJ2-7; no clear D gene. The CDR3 covers 13 residues. Looked up from germline, CDR1 is SGHTA and CDR2 is FQGNSA. The ends were cut back, 2 bases at V and 6 bases at J, with 11 bases in the middle. The CDR3 is CASSLFQSREQYF. The DNA of the CDR3 is TGTGCCAGCAGCTTATTTCAGTCGCGCGAGCAGTACTTC.

This clonotype was seen a few times. V is TRBV7-2 and J is TRBJ2-7; possibly TRBD1 or TRBD2 for D (5 bases each). Trimming pared 2 bases from V and 7 bases from J, leaving 18 bases between. In germline, CDR1 is SGHTA, CDR2 FQGNSA. The CDR3 loop spans 15 amino acids. Here the CDR3 reads CASSLNPSVGDEQYF. The DNA of the CDR3 is TGTGCCAGCAGCTTAAACCCCAGCGTGGGGGATGAGCAGTACTTC. The full variable domain, its missing parts supplied by reference TRBV7-2 and TRBJ2-7, is GAGVSQSPSNKVTEKGKDVELRCDPISGHTALYWYRQSLGQGLEFLIYFQGNSAPDKSGLPSDRFSAERTGGSVSTLTIQRTQQEDSAVYLCASSLNPSVGDEQYFGPGTRLTVT.

The rearrangement joins TRBV20-1 to TRBJ2-7; TRBD2 aligns across 8 bases. This CDR3 is 14 amino acids long. Per the germline V gene, CDR1 is DFQATT and CDR2 is SNEGSKA (reference sequence). CDR3 protein: CSADRGLGSHEQYV. CDR3 nucleotide sequence: TGCAGTGCCGATCGGGGACTAGGCTCCCACGAGCAGTACGTC.

This clonotype has at least ten counts. The chain uses TRBV12-3 or TRBV12-4 and TRBJ2-2, with D hard to call. CDR3 length: 16 amino acids. V gave up 4 bases and J gave up 1 base, with 13 bases separating them. CDR3 loop: CASSSGRALNTGELFF. Here the CDR3 DNA reads TGTGCCAGCAGTTCAGGAAGGGCTTTGAACACCGGGGAGCTGTTTTTT.

This clonotype has just a few counts. This rearrangement joins TRBV12-3 or TRBV12-4 to TRBJ1-1; D may be TRBD1 (6 bases). There are 18 residues in the CDR3. Trimming shortened V by 6 bases and J by 7 bases, and 30 bases separated the two germline ends. CDR3 nucleotide sequence: TGTGCCAGCAGAATATCCCACCTGTACCGACGGGGGGCGGGTGAAGCTTTCTTT. It specifies CASRISHLYRRGAGEAFF.

This clonotype was detected ten times or more. The V gene is TRBV7-9, the J gene TRBJ2-3, with TRBD2 matching 10 bases. This CDR3 has 15 residues. The V and J ends lost 5 bases and 11 bases, in that order; junction bases with no gene match: 13. Germline V gene data show CDR1 as SEHNR and CDR2 as FQNEAQ (reference sequence). The CDR3 here is CASSPSGGPPVGQYF. In nucleotides, the CDR3 is TGTGCCAGCAGCCCTAGCGGGGGCCCCCCCGTAGGGCAGTATTTT.

The chain is built from TRBV18 and TRBJ2-7; TRBD2 might be the D (5 bases). Germline V lookup: CDR1 KGHSH, CDR2 LQKENI. V was clipped by 3 bases and J by 2 bases, with 8 bases between them. The CDR3 covers 13 residues. The CDR3 reads CASSPRGPYEQYF. CDR3 DNA: TGTGCCAGCTCACCCCGGGGTCCCTACGAGCAGTACTTC.